The 2 T cell receptor beta chains below were found in one sample sequenced in a study of shared clonotypes between healthy human individuals. Produced via immunoSEQ multiplex PCR; TCRdb's table is partial and in-frame only. The table shows roughly 1 million clones, with around 82% occurring only once. Sequenced material: memory CD4+ T cells from PBMCs. Regarding subset: CD45RA-negative fraction. The receptors originated from a man aged 18 to 35 in good health. Some clones in this sample may be carry-over from other donors' samples.

V is TRBV28 and J is TRBJ1-4; D gene unclear. The CDR3 is 15 residues long. V was cut by 2 bases and J by 0 bases, with 7 bases left in between. Germline V lookup: CDR1 MDHEN, CDR2 SYDVKM. This CDR3 reads CASSLRVTTNEKLFF. As DNA, the CDR3 is TGTGCCAGCAGTTTACGTGTAACAACTAATGAAAAACTGTTTTTT.

This chain joins TRBV29-1 and TRBJ2-2, with a tentative D call TRBD2 (5 bases). The ends were cut back, 2 bases at V and 6 bases at J, with 10 bases in the middle. Germline values: CDR1 SQVTM, CDR2 ANQGSEA. CDR3 length equals 13 residues. The CDR3 spells CSVEWEQPGELFF. DNA for the CDR3: TGCAGCGTTGAATGGGAGCAACCCGGGGAGCTGTTTTTT.